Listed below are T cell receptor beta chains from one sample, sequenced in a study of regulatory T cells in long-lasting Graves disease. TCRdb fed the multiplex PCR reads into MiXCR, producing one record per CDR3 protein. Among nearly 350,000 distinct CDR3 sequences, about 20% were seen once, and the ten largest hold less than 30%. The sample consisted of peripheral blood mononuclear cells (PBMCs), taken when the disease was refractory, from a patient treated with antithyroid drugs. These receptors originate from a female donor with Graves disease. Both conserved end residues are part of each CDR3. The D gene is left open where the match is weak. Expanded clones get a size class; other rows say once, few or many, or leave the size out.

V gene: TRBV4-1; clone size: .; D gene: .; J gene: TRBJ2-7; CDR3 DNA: TGCGCCAGCAGCCAGAGGGACACCACCTACGAGCAGTACTTC; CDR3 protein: CASSQRDTTYEQYF
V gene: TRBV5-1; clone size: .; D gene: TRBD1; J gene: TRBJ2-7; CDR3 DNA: TGCGCCAGCAGCCTGGACAGGGGGCGCCGCGAGCAGTACTTC; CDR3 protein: CASSLDRGRREQYF
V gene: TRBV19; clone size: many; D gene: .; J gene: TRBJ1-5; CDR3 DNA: TGTGCCAGTAGTCGAGGACAGAGCAATCAGCCCCAGCATTTT; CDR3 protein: CASSRGQSNQPQHF
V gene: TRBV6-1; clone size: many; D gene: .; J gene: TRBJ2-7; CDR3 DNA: TGTGCCAGCAGCAACGGACCCTACGAGCAGTACTTC; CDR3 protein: CASSNGPYEQYF
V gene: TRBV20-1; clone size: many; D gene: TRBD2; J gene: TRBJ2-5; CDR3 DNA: TGCAGGGCCCCTCCTAGCGGGAGTGGGGAGACCCAGTACTTC; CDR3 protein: CRAPPSGSGETQYF
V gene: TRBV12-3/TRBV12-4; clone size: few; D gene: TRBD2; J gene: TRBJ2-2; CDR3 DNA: TGTGCCAGCACCCCCCGGGGGGGCACCGGCGCCGGGGAGCTGTTTTTT; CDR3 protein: CASTPRGGTGAGELFF
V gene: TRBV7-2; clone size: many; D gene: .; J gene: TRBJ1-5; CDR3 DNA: TGTGCCAGCAGCTTACAGCACGCTCAGCCCCAGCATTTT; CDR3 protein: CASSLQHAQPQHF
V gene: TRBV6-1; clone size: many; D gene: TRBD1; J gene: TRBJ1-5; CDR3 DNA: TGTGCCAGCAGTAGATGGGACAGGATAATCCCCCAGCCCCAGCATTTT; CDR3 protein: CASSRWDRIIPQPQHF
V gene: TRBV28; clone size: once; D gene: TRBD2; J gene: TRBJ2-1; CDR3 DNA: TGTGCCAGCAGTTTCCCCGGGACTAGGGGCAATGAGCAGTTCTTC; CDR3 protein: CASSFPGTRGNEQFF
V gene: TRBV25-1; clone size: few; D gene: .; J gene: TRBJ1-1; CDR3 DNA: TGTGCCAGCAGTGAACTTGGACAGTACACTGAAGCTTTCTTT; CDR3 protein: CASSELGQYTEAFF
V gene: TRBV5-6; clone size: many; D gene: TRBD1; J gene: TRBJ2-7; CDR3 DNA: TGTGCCAGCAGCTCACGACAGGGGGCGCATTACGAGCAGTACTTC; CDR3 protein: CASSSRQGAHYEQYF
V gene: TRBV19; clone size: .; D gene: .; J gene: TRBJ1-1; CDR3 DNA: TGTGCCAGTAAGGCAGGGAACACTGAAGCTTTCTTT; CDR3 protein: CASKAGNTEAFF
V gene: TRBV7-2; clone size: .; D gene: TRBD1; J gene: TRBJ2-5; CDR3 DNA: TGTGCCAGCAGCTTTATACAGGGGTGGGGAGAGACCCAGTACTTC; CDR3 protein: CASSFIQGWGETQYF
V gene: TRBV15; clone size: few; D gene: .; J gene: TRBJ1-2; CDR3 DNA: TGTGCCACCAGCAGTTACGGAGTTCTAACTAACTATGGCTACACCTTC; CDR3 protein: CATSSYGVLTNYGYTF
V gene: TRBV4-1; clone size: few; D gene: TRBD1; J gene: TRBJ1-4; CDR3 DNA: TGCGCCAGCAGCCAAGATCGAGTTTCAGGGGGCGTTGAAAAACTGTTTTTT; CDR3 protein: CASSQDRVSGGVEKLFF
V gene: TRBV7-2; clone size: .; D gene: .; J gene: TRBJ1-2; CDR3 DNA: TGTGCCAGCAGCTTAATAAGTGGTGGCTATGGCTACACCTTC; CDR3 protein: CASSLISGGYGYTF
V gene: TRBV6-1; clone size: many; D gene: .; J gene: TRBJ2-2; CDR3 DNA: TGTGCCAGCAGTCCATTCAGGGGGGCCGGGGAGCTGTTTTTT; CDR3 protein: CASSPFRGAGELFF
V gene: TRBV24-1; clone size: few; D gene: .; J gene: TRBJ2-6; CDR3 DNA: TGTGCCACCAGTGACTCCCAGGGAACGACTGGGGCCAACGTCCTGACTTTC; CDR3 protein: CATSDSQGTTGANVLTF
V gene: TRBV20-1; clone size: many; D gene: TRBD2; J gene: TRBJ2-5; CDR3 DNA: TGCAGTGCTAGGTCTGCGGGAGGTATGGAGACCCAGTACTTC; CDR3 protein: CSARSAGGMETQYF
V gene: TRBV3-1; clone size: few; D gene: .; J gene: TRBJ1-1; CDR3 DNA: TGTGCCAGCAGCCCAGGGACCCTTAGGAACACTGAAGCTTTCTTT; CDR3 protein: CASSPGTLRNTEAFF
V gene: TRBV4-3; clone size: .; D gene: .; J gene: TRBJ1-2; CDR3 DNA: TGCGCCAGCAGCCCTCGACAGCAAGATGGCTACACCTTC; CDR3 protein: CASSPRQQDGYTF
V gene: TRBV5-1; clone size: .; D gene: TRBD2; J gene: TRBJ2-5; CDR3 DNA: TGCGCCAGCAGCTTGGAGAGCGGGGCGGGAGAGACCCAGTACTTC; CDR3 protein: CASSLESGAGETQYF
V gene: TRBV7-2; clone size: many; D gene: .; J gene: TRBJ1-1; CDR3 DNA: TGTGCCAGCAGCTTTCAGAGGAACACTGAAGCTTTCTTT; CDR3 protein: CASSFQRNTEAFF
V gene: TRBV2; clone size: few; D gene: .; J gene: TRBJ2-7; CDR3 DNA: TGTGCCAGCAGTGACGCTGGGGTCGATAAGTACGAGCAGTACTTC; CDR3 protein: CASSDAGVDKYEQYF
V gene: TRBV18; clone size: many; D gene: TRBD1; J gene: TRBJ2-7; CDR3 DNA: TGTGCCAGCTCACCCCCGGGACAGTTCTACGAGCAGTACTTC; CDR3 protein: CASSPPGQFYEQYF
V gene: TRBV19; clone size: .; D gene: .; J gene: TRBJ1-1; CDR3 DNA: TGTGCCAGTAGTCCCAGGGGACTGATGAACACTGAAGCTTTCTTT; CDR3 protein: CASSPRGLMNTEAFF
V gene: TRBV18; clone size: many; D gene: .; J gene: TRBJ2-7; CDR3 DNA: TGTGCCAGCTCACCCCAACAGGCTAGCTCCTACGAGCAGTACTTC; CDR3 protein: CASSPQQASSYEQYF
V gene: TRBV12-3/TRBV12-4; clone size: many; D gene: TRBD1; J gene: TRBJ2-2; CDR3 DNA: TGTGCCAGCAGTCGGACAGGGGCCCTCACCGGGGAGCTGTTTTTT; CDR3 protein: CASSRTGALTGELFF
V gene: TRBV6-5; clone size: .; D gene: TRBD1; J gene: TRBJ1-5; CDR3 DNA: TGTGCCAGCAGTTACGTGAGACAGGGTGAAGGACCCCAGCATTTT; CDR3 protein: CASSYVRQGEGPQHF
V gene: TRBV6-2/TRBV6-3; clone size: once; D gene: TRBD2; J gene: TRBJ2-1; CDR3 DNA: TGTGCCAGCAGTTACAGCGGGGGGCCGTACAATGAGCAGTTCTTC; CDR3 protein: CASSYSGGPYNEQFF
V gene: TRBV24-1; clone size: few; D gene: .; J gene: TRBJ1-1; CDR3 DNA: TGTGCCACCAGTGATTTAAAGAACACTGAAGCTTTCTTT; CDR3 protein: CATSDLKNTEAFF
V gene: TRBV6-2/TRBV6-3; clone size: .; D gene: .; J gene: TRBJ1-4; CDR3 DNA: TGCGCCAGCAGTTACCGGGGCGAGACAACTAATGAAAAACTGTTTTTT; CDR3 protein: CASSYRGETTNEKLFF
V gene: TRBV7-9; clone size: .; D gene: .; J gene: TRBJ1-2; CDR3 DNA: TGTGCCAGCAGCGCCTCCGGGACACCCAGGGCCTATGGCTACACCTTC; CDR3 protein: CASSASGTPRAYGYTF
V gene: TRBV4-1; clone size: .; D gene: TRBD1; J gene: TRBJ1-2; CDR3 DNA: TGCGCCAGCAGCCAAGAACCGGGACAGGGGGCCTATGGCTACACCTTC; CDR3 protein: CASSQEPGQGAYGYTF
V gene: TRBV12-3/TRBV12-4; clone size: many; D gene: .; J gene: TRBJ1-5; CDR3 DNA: TGTGCCAGCAGTTTGAGGGGCCCGCCAACTCAGCCCCAGCATTTT; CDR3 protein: CASSLRGPPTQPQHF
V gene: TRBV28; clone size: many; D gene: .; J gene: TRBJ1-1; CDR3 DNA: TGTGCCAGCAGCCGGTGGTCCATCCGAGGCACTGAAGCTTTCTTT; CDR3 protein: CASSRWSIRGTEAFF
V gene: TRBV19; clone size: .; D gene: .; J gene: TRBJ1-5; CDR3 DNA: TGTGCCAGTAAAGGGGTGCTTAATCAGCCCCAGCATTTT; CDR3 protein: CASKGVLNQPQHF
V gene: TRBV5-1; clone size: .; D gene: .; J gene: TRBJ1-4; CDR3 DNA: TGCGTCAGCAGCTCTACGGGGACTAATGAAAAACTGTTTTTT; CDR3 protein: CVSSSTGTNEKLFF
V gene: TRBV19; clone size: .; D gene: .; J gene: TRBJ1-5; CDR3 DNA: TGTGCCAGTAGTACTGGGTGGGAGTTCGGCAATCAGCCCCAGCATTTT; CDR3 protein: CASSTGWEFGNQPQHF
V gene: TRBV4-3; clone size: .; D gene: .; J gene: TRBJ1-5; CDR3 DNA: TGCGCCAGCAGCCAAGATTGGGGGACGGGTCAGCCCCAGCATTTT; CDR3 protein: CASSQDWGTGQPQHF
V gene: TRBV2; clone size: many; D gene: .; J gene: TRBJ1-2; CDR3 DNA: TGTGCCAGCAGGGAACAAGCTAACTATGGCTACACCTTC; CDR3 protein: CASREQANYGYTF
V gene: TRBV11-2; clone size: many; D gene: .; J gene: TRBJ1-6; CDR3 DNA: TGTGCCAGCAGCCCCCGAACACAGGGTTCACCCCTCCACTTT; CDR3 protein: CASSPRTQGSPLHF
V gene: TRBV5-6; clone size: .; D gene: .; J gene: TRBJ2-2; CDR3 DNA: TGTGCCAGCACCACTGTGGGAGTGAACACCGGGGAGCTGTTTTTT; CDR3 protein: CASTTVGVNTGELFF
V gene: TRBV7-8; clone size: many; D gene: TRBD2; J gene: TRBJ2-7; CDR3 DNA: TGTGCCAGCAGCGCAAGAGCGGGGGCCGGCTACGAGCAGTACTTC; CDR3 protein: CASSARAGAGYEQYF
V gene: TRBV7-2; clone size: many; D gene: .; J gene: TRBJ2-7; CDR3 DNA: TGTGCCAGCAGCCATGGACGGGACTACGAGCAGTACTTC; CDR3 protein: CASSHGRDYEQYF